This T cell receptor (beta chain) was retrieved from a study of blood T cells in healthy people across ages. A note on this clonotype: Its antigen is as yet unknown.

It was with a sample-barcoded 5' primer and a J-beta primer mix that a second PCR of roughly 7 to 12 cycles was run. The template-switch adaptor was a 5' adaptor with 12 random nucleotides. It tagged each cDNA molecule. From the 5' RACE reads, TCRdb called clonotypes with MiXCR, one entry per CDR3 protein. The table records about 400,000 distinct CDR3 sequences, over 45% of them present only once. Study-wide results and limits: In long-lived donors, naive CD4+ cell counts and diversity exceeded those of aged donors.

Every participating donor contributed roughly 11 milliliters of peripheral blood through a draw. The V gene's germline CDR1 is SGHTA and CDR2 FQGNSA. This CDR3 comprises 17 residues. V gave up 5 bases and J gave up 5 bases; unmatched junction bases: 13. This clonotype originated in a man aged 55 to 70 in good health. This rearrangement joins TRBV7-2 to TRBJ2-1, with 9 bases aligning to TRBD2. The material sequenced was blood. CDR3 sequence (DNA): TGTGCCAGCAGCCCGCGGGCCGCGGGAGGGGCCCACAATGAGCAGTTCTTC. Translated: CASSPRAAGGAHNEQFF.